This T cell receptor (beta chain) was recovered during a study of identical twins. This CDR3 has 13 residues. Per germline, CDR1 SGHVS and CDR2 FQNEAQ. V dropped 5 bases and J dropped 5 bases, with 12 bases sitting between them. The table lists this clonotype with a few counts. Its cognate antigen is unknown. In TCRdb, the 5' RACE reads were re-called with MiXCR into one record per CDR3 protein. The sample has about 690,000 distinct CDR3 sequences, roughly 6% seen once; the top ten hold roughly 2%. Whole-study results and caveats: In drawing conclusions, the study used cross-sectional statistical analysis and did not follow the same donors. For out-of-frame beta sequences, excess twin sharing was weaker. Memory repertoires showed no such pattern, whereas abundant cord blood beta clonotypes carried fewer insertions. Zero-insertion analyses might be partly confounded by invariant T cells like MAIT and iNKT.

The source of this sequence is a man younger than 35 in good health. The chain combines TRBV7-8 with TRBJ1-1; D is unclear. Sequencing was done on a sample of naive T cells sorted from blood. The CDR3 bases are TGTGCCAGCAGCCCAATCCCTGATACTGAAGCTTTCTTT. This gives the protein CASSPIPDTEAFF.